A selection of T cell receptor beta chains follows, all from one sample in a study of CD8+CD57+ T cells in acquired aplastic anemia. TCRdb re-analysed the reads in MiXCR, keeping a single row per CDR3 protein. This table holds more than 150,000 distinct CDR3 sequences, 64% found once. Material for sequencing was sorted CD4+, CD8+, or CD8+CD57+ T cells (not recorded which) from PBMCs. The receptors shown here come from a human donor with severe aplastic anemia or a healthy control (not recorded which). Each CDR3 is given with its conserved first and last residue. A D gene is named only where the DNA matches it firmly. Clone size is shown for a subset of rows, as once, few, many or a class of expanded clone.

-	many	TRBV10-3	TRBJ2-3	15	TGTGCCATCAGTGAGTCCGCCAACCCTTACGACCGGCAGTATTTT	CAISESANPYDRQYF
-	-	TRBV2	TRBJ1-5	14	TGTGCCAGCAGTGAAAACCAGGGAAGTCAGCCCCAGCATTTT	CASSENQGSQPQHF
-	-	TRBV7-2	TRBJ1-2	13	TGTGCCAGCAGCACAAGGGAGGCCTATGGCTACACCTTC	CASSTREAYGYTF
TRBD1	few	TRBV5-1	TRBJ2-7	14	TGCGCCAGCAGCGAAGGGACAGGGGGCAACGAGCAGTACTTC	CASSEGTGGNEQYF
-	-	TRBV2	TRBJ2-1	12	TGTGCCATCTCGGACAGTGCCAATGAGCAGTTCTTC	CAISDSANEQFF
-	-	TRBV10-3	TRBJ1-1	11	TGTGCCATCCGAAAGAACACTGAAGCTTTTTTT	CAIRKNTEAFF
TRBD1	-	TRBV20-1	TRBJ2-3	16	TGCAGTGACGGACAGGGGGGTACAATGAGCACAGATACGCAGTATTTT	CSDGQGGTMSTDTQYF
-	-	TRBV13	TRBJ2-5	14	TGTGCCAGCAGCTTAGGACATCTACAAGAGACCCAGTACTTC	CASSLGHLQETQYF
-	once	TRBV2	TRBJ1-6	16	TGTGCCAGCAGTGTAAGGAGTTCGAACAAAAGTTCACCCCTCCACTTT	CASSVRSSNKSSPLHF
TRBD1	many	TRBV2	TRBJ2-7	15	TGTGCCAGCAGAGGGACAGGGACAATTATTTACGAGCAGTACTTC	CASRGTGTIIYEQYF
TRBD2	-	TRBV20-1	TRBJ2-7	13	TGCAGTGCTAGGGGACTAGGGCTACACGAGCAGTACTTC	CSARGLGLHEQYF
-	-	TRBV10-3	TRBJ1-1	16	TGTGCCATCAGTGAACGGATCACAGGGACGAACACTGAAGCTTTCTTT	CAISERITGTNTEAFF
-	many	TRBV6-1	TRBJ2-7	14	TGTGCCAGCAGGAAACCGGGGGAAAGCTACGAGCAGTACTTC	CASRKPGESYEQYF
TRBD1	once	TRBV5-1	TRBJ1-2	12	TGCGCCAGCAGAGTGGGACAGGGTGACTACACCTTC	CASRVGQGDYTF
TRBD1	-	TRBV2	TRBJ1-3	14	TGTGCCAGCAAAGGGACAGTCTCTGGAAACACCATATATTTT	CASKGTVSGNTIYF
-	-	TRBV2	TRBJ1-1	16	TGTGCCAGCAGTGGGGTTGGTGGGGAAGGGGGAACTGAAGCTTTCTTT	CASSGVGGEGGTEAFF
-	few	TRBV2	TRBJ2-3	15	TGTGCCAGCAGTGATTGGCAGCTTGATGCAGATACGCAGTATTTT	CASSDWQLDADTQYF
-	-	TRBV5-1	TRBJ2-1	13	TGCGCCAGCAGCTTGACCAGTGCGGATGAGCAGTTCTTC	CASSLTSADEQFF
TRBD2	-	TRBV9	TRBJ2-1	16	TGTGCCAGCAGCGTAGCCAGGGGACTAGCGGGGGGCAAGCAGTTCTTC	CASSVARGLAGGKQFF
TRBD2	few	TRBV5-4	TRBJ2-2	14	TGTGCCAGCTGGGGCGGGAGGAGCACCGGGGAGCTGTTTTTT	CASWGGRSTGELFF
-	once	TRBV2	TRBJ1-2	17	TGTGCCAGCAGTGATAGCCCCCCCCCCTCTACTCTCTATGGCTACACCTTC	CASSDSPPPSTLYGYTF
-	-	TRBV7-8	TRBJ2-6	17	TGTGCCAGCAGCTCGGACAGTCTGCGCTCTGGGGCCAACGTCCTGACTTTC	CASSSDSLRSGANVLTF
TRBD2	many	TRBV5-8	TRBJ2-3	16	TGTGCCAGCAGCTTGGCCGGGGGGACCGAGCCAGATACGCAGTATTTT	CASSLAGGTEPDTQYF
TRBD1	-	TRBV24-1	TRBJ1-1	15	TGTGCCACCAGTGATGGACAGGGGGGCCGCACTGAAGCTTTCTTT	CATSDGQGGRTEAFF
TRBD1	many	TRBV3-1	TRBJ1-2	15	TGTGCCAGCAGCCCCAGGGACAGGGTAATCTATGGCTACACCTTC	CASSPRDRVIYGYTF
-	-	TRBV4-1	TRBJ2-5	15	TGCGCCAGCAGCCAGGGAAACAGGGAGCAAGAGACCCAGTACTTC	CASSQGNREQETQYF
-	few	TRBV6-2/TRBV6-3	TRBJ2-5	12	TGTGCCAGCAGTTATGGGGGTGAGACCCAGTACTTC	CASSYGGETQYF
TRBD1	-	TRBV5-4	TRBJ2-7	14	TGTGCCAGCAGCTTTAGGGGGCGCTTGGACGAGCAGTACTTC	CASSFRGRLDEQYF
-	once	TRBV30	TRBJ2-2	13	TGTGCCCGGGTGAAAACAGTCACCGGGGAGCTGTTTTTT	CARVKTVTGELFF
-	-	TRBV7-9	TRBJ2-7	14	TGTGCCAGCAGCCCCTGGGGCAGCCACTACGAGCAGTACTTC	CASSPWGSHYEQYF
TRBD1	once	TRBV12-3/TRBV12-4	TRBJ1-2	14	TGTGCCAGCAGTCCTCCGGGACAGGTCTATGGCTACACCTTC	CASSPPGQVYGYTF
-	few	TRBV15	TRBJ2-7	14	TGTGCCACCAGACGGACTGGGAGCTCCTACGAGCAGTACTTC	CATRRTGSSYEQYF
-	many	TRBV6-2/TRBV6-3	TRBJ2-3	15	TGTGCCAGCAGTTACGAGGGGGAAGAGGAAGATACGCAGTATTTT	CASSYEGEEEDTQYF
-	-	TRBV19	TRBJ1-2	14	TGTGCCAGTAGTATGATGGAGGGGGGCGGAGGCTACACCTTC	CASSMMEGGGGYTF
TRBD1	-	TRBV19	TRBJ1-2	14	TGTGCCAGTAGTAGTCCTGGGACAGGGGGAGGCTACACCTTC	CASSSPGTGGGYTF
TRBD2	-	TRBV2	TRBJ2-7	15	TGTGCCAGCAGTTTCATAGCGGGAGCCCCCTACGAGCAGTACTTC	CASSFIAGAPYEQYF
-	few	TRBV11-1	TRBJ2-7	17	TGTGCCAGCAGCTTAGCGCGTTTGAAGGCCAGCTCCTACGAGCAGTACTTC	CASSLARLKASSYEQYF
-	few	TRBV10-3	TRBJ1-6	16	TGTGCCATCAGTGAGTTCGGGGGTAGATCGGGATCACCCCTCCACTTT	CAISEFGGRSGSPLHF
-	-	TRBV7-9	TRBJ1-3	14	TGTGCCAGCAGCGTGGACAGCTCTGGAAACACTATATATTTT	CASSVDSSGNTIYF
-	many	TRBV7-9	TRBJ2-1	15	TGTGCCAGCAGCTTTCGACAGAGCTCCTACAATGAGCAGTTCTTC	CASSFRQSSYNEQFF
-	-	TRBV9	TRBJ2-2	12	TGTGCCAGCAGCGATCGAGGCAGGGAGCTGTTTTTT	CASSDRGRELFF
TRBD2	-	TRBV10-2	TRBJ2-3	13	TGCGCCAGCAAGGGAGGGGGCACAGATACGCAGTATTTT	CASKGGGTDTQYF
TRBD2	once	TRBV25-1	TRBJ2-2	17	TGTGCCAGCAGTGCTAGAGGACTAGCGGGGGACACCGGGGAGCTGTTTTTT	CASSARGLAGDTGELFF
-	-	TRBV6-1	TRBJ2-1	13	TGTGCCAGCAGTTACGCAAAGACAGCCGAGCAGTTCTTC	CASSYAKTAEQFF
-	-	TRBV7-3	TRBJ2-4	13	TGTGCCAGCAGCACCACAGGGAGTGACATTCAGTACTTC	CASSTTGSDIQYF
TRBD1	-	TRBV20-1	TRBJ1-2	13	TGCAGTGCTGGAGGTGGGACAGCCAATGGCTACACCTTC	CSAGGGTANGYTF
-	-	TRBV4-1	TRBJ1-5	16	TGCGCCAGCAGCCAAGGGGGGAGGGGGACGTATCAGCCCCAGCATTTT	CASSQGGRGTYQPQHF
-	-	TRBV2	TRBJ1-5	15	TGTGCCAGCAAAAAAGAGGGGGGAAGCAATCAGCCCCAGCATTTT	CASKKEGGSNQPQHF